Each of the 2 T cell receptor beta chains below was sequenced from the same sample in a study of blood T cells in healthy people across ages. A J-beta primer mix and a sample-barcoded 5' primer were used in a second PCR of roughly 6 to 11 cycles. TCRdb used MiXCR to reprocess the 5' RACE reads, holding one entry per CDR3 protein. The repertoire holds around 1,000,000 distinct CDR3 sequences, with about 23% as singletons. The same sample was also used in a study of T cells of mothers and their children.

The sequencing sample was made of blood. The receptor source for this set is a girl aged 2-10 years in good health.

The chain carries TRBV27 and TRBJ2-3; 11 nucleotides match TRBD2. The V segment lost 4 bases and the J segment 3 bases; nucleotides outside the gene matches: 6. The CDR3 contains 16 residues. Germline lookup yields CDR1 MNHEY and CDR2 SMNVEV (reference sequence). The CDR3 DNA reads as TGTGCCAGCAGTTCGGGACTAGCGGATTCAACAGATACGCAGTATTTT. It encodes CASSSGLADSTDTQYF.

This clonotype was counted between two and nine times. The chain joins TRBV7-8 to TRBJ2-5, with a tentative D call TRBD1 (5 bases). V was pared by 4 bases and J by 5 bases, with 14 bases between. This CDR3 is built from 14 residues. Germline CDR1 and CDR2: SGHVS and FQNEAQ. CDR3 nucleotide sequence: TGTGCCAGCAGCTCGTACCTAGGGGTCGAGACCCAGTACTTC. It is translated as CASSSYLGVETQYF.